Below, 19 T cell receptor beta chains from the same sample are listed, as sequenced in a study of blood T cell repertoires in COVID-19. This table comes from immunoSEQ multiplex PCR, and its TCRdb copy is limited to in-frame clones, with some not included. The sample lists roughly 250,000 clones; around 85% were seen once. What was sequenced was PBMCs or T cells enriched from blood (not recorded which). The receptors here all came from a woman in her 30s who had recovered from COVID-19.

The chain combines TRBV20-1 with TRBJ1-1; 8 bases match TRBD1. The CDR3 is made up of 11 amino acids. Germline V lookup: CDR1 DFQATT, CDR2 SNEGSKA (reference sequence). Germline trimming cut 3 bases from V and 10 bases from J; bases unmatched to any gene: 4. The CDR3 DNA is TGCAGTGCTAGTAACACAGGGGGAGCTTTCTTT. Translation: CSASNTGGAFF.

The CDR3 coding sequence is TGTGCCAGCAGCCTTAGTAACGAGCAGTACTTC. This encodes CASSLSNEQYF. This sequence joins TRBV28 and TRBJ2-7; no clear D gene. This CDR3 is built from 11 residues. Germline V gene lookup returns CDR1 MDHEN and CDR2 SYDVKM. V lost 6 bases, J lost 5 bases, and 8 bases lay in between.

The chain has TRBV10-3 and TRBJ1-5; no reliable D call. This CDR3 spans 13 amino acids. The germline CDR1 and CDR2 sequences are ENHRY and SYGVKD. Trimming took 0 bases from V and 4 from J, leaving 4 bases between them. In DNA, the CDR3 is TGTGCCATCAGTGAGTCGGAGAATCAGCCCCAGCATTTT. As protein: CAISESENQPQHF.

The rearrangement uses TRBV19 and TRBJ2-1, with 10 bases lining up with TRBD2. Germline CDR1 LNHDA, CDR2 SQIVND (reference sequence). The CDR3 loop spans 14 amino acids. Germline trimming cut 8 bases from V and 3 bases from J; bases unmatched to any gene: 4. The chain's CDR3 is CASSVAGGYNEQFF. As DNA, the CDR3 is TGTGCCAGTTCAGTAGCGGGAGGCTACAATGAGCAGTTCTTC.

This chain uses TRBV5-6 with TRBJ2-7; tentatively, D is TRBD2 (5 bases). The CDR3 runs to 17 residues. The V and J ends lost 2 bases and 1 base respectively, with 19 bases between them. Germline V gene data show CDR1 as SGHDT and CDR2 as YYEEEE. CDR3: CASSLVSVQRNSYEQYF. The CDR3 bases are TGTGCCAGCAGCTTAGTATCCGTCCAGCGGAATTCCTACGAGCAGTACTTC.

The chain uses TRBV5-1 and TRBJ1-2, with 8 positions matching TRBD1. Unmatched junction bases numbered 10, after V lost 2 bases and J lost 7 bases. This CDR3 comprises 15 residues. The V gene's germline CDR1 is SGHRS and CDR2 YFSETQ. As DNA, the CDR3 is TGCGCCAGCAGCTTTGCCCAGGTGCAGGGGGCTGGCTACACCTTC. This sequence encodes CASSFAQVQGAGYTF.

The rearrangement links TRBV11-2 to TRBJ1-5, with 9 positions matching TRBD1. Trimming took 1 base from V and 5 from J; bases not matched to a gene: 9. The CDR3 sequence is 17 residues long. Germline loops: CDR1 SGHAT, CDR2 FQNNGV. The CDR3: CASSLVANYRGHQPQHF. DNA for the CDR3: TGTGCCAGCAGCTTAGTCGCCAACTACAGGGGGCATCAGCCCCAGCATTTT.

The gene calls are TRBV10-3 and TRBJ1-2, with 8 bases fitting TRBD1. V lost 4 bases and J lost 5; bases outside the gene matches: 12. Germline V gives CDR1 ENHRY, CDR2 SYGVKD. CDR3 length: 16 residues. DNA of the CDR3: TGTGCCATCAGTGGAATGATGGACAGGGCCATGTATGGCTACACCTTC. Its translation is CAISGMMDRAMYGYTF.

This chain uses TRBV3-1 (or the pseudogene TRBV3-2) with TRBJ2-5; 10 bases line up with TRBD2. CDR3 length equals 15 residues. Germline V gives CDR1 LGHDT, CDR2 YNNKEL (reference sequence). The V and J ends lost 1 base and 5 bases, in that order; junction bases with no gene match: 4. DNA of the CDR3: TGTGCCAGCAGCCAAGGGGGACTAGCGTCGGAGACCCAGTACTTC. Translating it yields CASSQGGLASETQYF.

V and J are TRBV19 and TRBJ1-1, with D perhaps TRBD1 (5 bases). Germline V gene sequence: CDR1 LNHDA, CDR2 SQIVND (reference sequence). The V gene lost 5 bases and the J gene lost 0 bases, with 10 bases spanning the gap. This CDR3 contains 14 residues. As DNA, the CDR3 is TGTGCCAGTAGTCCGTGGACACTGAACACTGAAGCTTTCTTT. Translation gives CASSPWTLNTEAFF.

V is TRBV6-5 and J is TRBJ1-5; D perhaps matches TRBD1 (5 bases). V dropped 6 bases and J dropped 6 bases, with 6 bases sitting between them. Germline values: CDR1 MNHEY, CDR2 SVGAGI. CDR3 size: 11 residues. CDR3 residues: CASRGGQPQHF. The CDR3 coding sequence is TGTGCCAGCAGGGGGGGTCAGCCCCAGCATTTT.

Only a few counts were recorded for this clone. This chain's CDR3 is CASSLESGSRSYNSPLHF. In DNA, the CDR3 is TGTGCCAGCAGCCTAGAGTCCGGCAGCCGCTCCTATAATTCACCCCTCCACTTT. J is TRBJ1-6 and V is TRBV28, with D uncertain. This CDR3 region has 18 residues. Trimming took off 6 bases at V and 0 bases at J, with 18 bases between the two ends. From germline, CDR1 is MDHEN and CDR2 SYDVKM.

The chain is built from TRBV9 and TRBJ2-3; no firm D call. The CDR3 runs 11 residues. Per the germline V gene, CDR1 is SGDLS and CDR2 is YYNGEE. V gave up 7 bases and J gave up 6 bases, with 9 bases separating them. The CDR3: CASSSRDTQYF. In nucleotides, the CDR3 is TGTGCCAGCTCAAGCCGGGATACGCAGTATTTT.

The chain recombines TRBV4-1 with TRBJ2-6; possibly TRBD2 for D (6 bases). Trimming stripped 1 base from V and 2 bases from J, with 12 bases between. CDR3 length: 17 amino acids. Germline CDR1 reads MGHRA; CDR2 reads YSYEKL. The CDR3: CASSQGRSGAGANVLTF. CDR3 DNA: TGCGCCAGCAGCCAAGGTCGGTCGGGGGCTGGGGCCAACGTCCTGACTTTC.

This clone was seen a few times. This rearrangement joins TRBV4-1 to TRBJ1-2; perhaps TRBD1 as D (6 bases). V lost 3 bases and J lost 0, with 8 bases in between. CDR1 MGHRA and CDR2 YSYEKL come from the germline V gene. There are 14 residues in the CDR3. This CDR3 is CASSQDSSNYGYTF. The CDR3 DNA sequence: TGCGCCAGCAGCCAGGACAGTTCTAACTATGGCTACACCTTC.

This clone appeared once. The chain combines TRBV29-1 with TRBJ2-7; no reliable D call. V was shortened by 6 bases and J by 3 bases, with 15 bases between the two germline ends. CDR1 and CDR2 from the germline V gene are SQVTM and ANQGSEA. The CDR3 length is 13 residues. The CDR3 nucleotides are TGCAGCGTCAGGTCCATCATTAACTACGAGCAGTACTTC. It translates to CSVRSIINYEQYF.

The rearrangement joins TRBV9 to TRBJ1-2, with a weak D call TRBD1 (6 bases). The CDR3 runs 13 residues. The V gene lost 3 bases and the J gene lost 4 bases, with 10 bases spanning the gap. Germline V lookup: CDR1 SGDLS, CDR2 YYNGEE. The CDR3 loop reads CASSETGVYGYTF. Here the CDR3 DNA reads TGTGCCAGCAGCGAGACAGGCGTCTATGGCTACACCTTC.

The chain employs TRBV2 and TRBJ1-5, with 9 bases lining up with TRBD1. V lost 6 bases to trimming and J lost 3 bases; unmatched junction nucleotides: 12. The CDR3 length is 17 residues. Per germline, CDR1 SNHLY and CDR2 FYNNEI. The CDR3 bases are TGTGCCAGCAGGGTCACCGCCGGGACAGGGACCAATCAGCCCCAGCATTTT. Its translation: CASRVTAGTGTNQPQHF.

V gene TRBV6-1 combines with J gene TRBJ1-2; D gene unclear. The CDR3 totals 13 residues. The germline V gene encodes CDR1 MNHNS and CDR2 SASEGT. V was shortened by 1 base and J by 6 bases, with 9 bases between the two germline ends. In DNA, the CDR3 is TGTGCCAGCAGTGAAGGTGGGAGCCATGGCTACACCTTC. This translates into CASSEGGSHGYTF.